The 10 T cell receptor beta chains below all came from one sample that was sequenced in a study of T cell responses to AZD1222 COVID-19 vaccine (dated by TCRdb to the early 2020s). Taken with the paper, the label for time point translates to: baseline before first vaccination. In the paper's terms, the treatment or condition label means: meningococcal conjugate vaccine given as trial control. Library method: the immunoSEQ multiplex PCR assay. TCRdb limited this immuneACCESS table to in-frame rearrangements with V and J called. A share of clones is missing; checked studies link under half to unresolved V genes, and the rest is unexplained. Here the sample has some 65,000 clones; around 74% occur a single time. The ten largest clones capture approximately 23% of the sample. Sequencing used peripheral blood, obtained on day 0 of MenACWY control vaccination. These receptors came from an adult in good health.

The V gene is TRBV7-8, the J gene TRBJ2-1; D is unclear. V gave up 5 bases and J gave up 9 bases, with 14 bases separating them. The V gene's germline CDR1 is SGHVS and CDR2 FQNEAQ. This CDR3 is 13 amino acids long. Written as DNA, the CDR3 is TGTGCCAGCAGCCCCGGCTTCTCGGCTGAGCAGTTCTTC. Protein product: CASSPGFSAEQFF.

The rearrangement links TRBV6-6 to TRBJ1-5; 9 bases agree with TRBD1. V was pared by 4 bases and J by 2 bases, with 6 bases of the junction left unmatched. Germline V CDR1 and CDR2: MNHNY, SVGAGI (reference sequence). The CDR3 runs to 16 residues. In DNA form, the CDR3 reads TGTGCCAGCAGTTTTACAGGGGGCAGGGGCAATCAGCCCCAGCATTTT. Encoded protein: CASSFTGGRGNQPQHF.

The chain joins TRBV4-1 to TRBJ1-6, with D possibly matching TRBD1 (5 bases). Germline V gene sequence: CDR1 MGHRA, CDR2 YSYEKL. The CDR3 runs 18 residues. Trimming removed 3 bases at V and 10 bases at J, with 25 bases between. The chain's CDR3 is CASSQGPRGPTSRSPLHF. DNA for the CDR3: TGCGCCAGCAGCCAGGGTCCGCGGGGCCCAACGTCGCGGTCACCCCTCCACTTT.

The chain links TRBV11-2 to TRBJ1-2, with 9 bases aligning to TRBD1. The V segment lost 4 bases and the J segment 3 bases; nucleotides outside the gene matches: 3. The CDR3 consists of 14 residues. The germline CDR1 and CDR2 sequences are SGHAT and FQNNGV. CDR3 coding DNA: TGTGCCAGCAGCTGGGGACAGGGCGACTATGGCTACACCTTC. Translation gives CASSWGQGDYGYTF.

The chain uses TRBV6-1 and TRBJ2-3; 7 bases fit TRBD2. Germline-derived CDR1 and CDR2 are MNHNS and SASEGT. The CDR3 consists of 15 residues. V was pared by 5 bases and J by 4 bases, with 9 bases of the junction left unmatched. As DNA, the CDR3 is TGTGCCAGCAGTTCCGTGAGCGGGGAGGCAGATACGCAGTATTTT. Protein product: CASSSVSGEADTQYF.

The genes are TRBV11-2 and TRBJ1-2, with 8 bases identical to TRBD1. The CDR3 has 14 amino acids. The V and J ends lost 1 base and 8 bases, in that order; junction bases with no gene match: 6. Germline V gene lookup returns CDR1 SGHAT and CDR2 FQNNGV. The CDR3 DNA follows: TGTGCCAGCAGCTTAGTAGGACAGGGTGGCGGCTACACCTTC. It specifies CASSLVGQGGGYTF.

The V and J genes are TRBV6-5 and TRBJ2-5; D is possibly TRBD1 (5 bases). In germline, CDR1 is MNHEY, CDR2 SVGAGI. The V and J ends lost 7 bases and 2 bases respectively, with 5 bases between them. This CDR3 has 11 residues. CDR3 nucleotides: TGTGCCAGCACAGGGCAAGAGACCCAGTACTTC. Translation gives CASTGQETQYF.

V and J are TRBV10-3 and TRBJ2-1; 7 bases line up with TRBD2. This CDR3 comprises 15 residues. The germline CDR1 and CDR2 sequences are ENHRY and SYGVKD. The ends lost 2 bases at V and 3 bases at J; junction bases unmatched: 4. In nucleotides, the CDR3 is TGTGCCATCAGTGAGGGCGGGGGACGCTACAATGAGCAGTTCTTC. This codes for CAISEGGGRYNEQFF.

CDR3 amino acids: CASSSGPNQPQHF. The CDR3 DNA is TGTGCCAGTAGTTCCGGGCCAAATCAGCCCCAGCATTTT. This chain links TRBV19 with TRBJ1-5; the D is unclear. The CDR3 is 13 amino acids. V lost 5 bases, J lost 4 bases, and 9 bases lay in between. The germline CDR1 and CDR2 sequences are LNHDA and SQIVND (reference sequence).

The chain uses TRBV28 and TRBJ2-7, with D hard to call. Germline CDR1 reads MDHEN; CDR2 reads SYDVKM. The CDR3 contains 13 residues. Trimming took off 5 bases at V and 2 bases at J, with 10 bases between the two ends. CDR3 sequence (DNA): TGTGCCAGCAGTAGGACGGACCCCTACGAGCAGTACTTC. This translates into CASSRTDPYEQYF.